Following are 7 T cell receptor beta chains from one sample sequenced in a study of cytomegalovirus exposure and HLA in healthy donors. The assay was immunoSEQ multiplex PCR, and TCRdb's table has in-frame clones only and misses some. The sample includes about 200,000 clones, approximately 87% seen only once; the top ten take roughly 5.4%. Material for sequencing was PBMCs. These receptors were collected from a woman between 18 and 29 years old in good health and CMV-seronegative.

This chain links TRBV18 with TRBJ2-2; 8 positions match TRBD1. Trimming took 6 bases from V and 6 from J; bases not matched to a gene: 9. In germline, CDR1 is KGHSH, CDR2 LQKENI. The CDR3 is made up of 15 amino acids. CDR3 in amino acids: CASSHRTQGAGELFF. CDR3 DNA: TGTGCCAGCTCCCACAGGACACAGGGGGCCGGGGAGCTGTTTTTT. The whole variable domain, filled in from reference TRBV18 and TRBJ2-2, reads NAGVMQNPRHLVRRRGQEARLRCSPMKGHSHVYWYRQLPEEGLKFMVYLQKENIIDESGMPKERFSAEFPKEGPSILRIQQVVRGDSAAYFCASSHRTQGAGELFFGEGSRLTVL.

The chain has TRBV7-9 and TRBJ1-4, with D perhaps matching TRBD1 (5 bases). The CDR3 length is 14 residues. The V gene's germline CDR1 is SEHNR and CDR2 FQNEAQ (reference sequence). V shed 4 bases and J shed 8 bases, with 14 bases lying between them. The CDR3 loop is CASSSRGGMEKLFF. The DNA for the CDR3 is TGTGCCAGCAGCTCCCGGGGGGGAATGGAAAAACTGTTTTTT.

Note on this clone: The junction differs from germline at one of its ends, possibly a read error. This CDR3 is CASNLEGTSEYNEQFF. The CDR3 coding sequence is TGCGCCAGCAACTTGGAAGGGACTAGCGAATACAATGAGCAGTTCTTC. The chain uses TRBV5-1 and TRBJ2-1, with TRBD2 matching over 10 bases. This CDR3 is 16 amino acids long. CDR1 and CDR2 (germline): SGHRS, YFSETQ.

The CDR3 loop is CASSLSGVPNQPQHF. The CDR3 DNA reads TGTGCCAGCAGTTTAAGTGGGGTCCCCAATCAGCCCCAGCATTTT. The rearrangement links TRBV27 to TRBJ1-5, with D uncertain. The CDR3 is made up of 15 amino acids. V lost 2 bases and J lost 3, with 11 bases in between. The germline V gene encodes CDR1 MNHEY and CDR2 SMNVEV (reference sequence).

The chain recombines TRBV14 with TRBJ2-7; 9 bases line up with TRBD2. The V gene end was trimmed by 3 bases and the J gene end by 0 bases; junction bases not matched to a gene: 6. Per germline, CDR1 SGHDN and CDR2 FVKESK. The CDR3 is made up of 16 amino acids. Here the CDR3 reads CASSHFSGSDSYEQYF. In nucleotides, the CDR3 is TGTGCCAGCAGCCACTTTAGCGGGAGTGACTCCTACGAGCAGTACTTC.

This clone was recorded once. The chain has TRBV27 and TRBJ1-4, with D unresolved. The CDR3 consists of 15 residues. Trimming stripped 4 bases from V and 0 bases from J, with 9 bases between. Germline assignment: CDR1 MNHEY and CDR2 SMNVEV (reference sequence). The CDR3: CASSSHTATNEKLFF. DNA for the CDR3: TGTGCCAGCAGTTCCCATACTGCAACTAATGAAAAACTGTTTTTT. The whole variable domain, filled in from reference TRBV27 and TRBJ1-4, reads EAQVTQNPRYLITVTGKKLTVTCSQNMNHEYMSWYRQDPGLGLRQIYYSMNVEVTDKGDVPEGYKVSRKEKRNFPLILESPSPNQTSLYFCASSSHTATNEKLFFGSGTQLSVL.

This chain uses TRBV6-6 with TRBJ1-2, with D maybe TRBD1 (6 bases). Germline lookup yields CDR1 MNHNY and CDR2 SVGAGI (reference sequence). The CDR3 totals 16 residues. V shed 6 bases and J shed 8 bases, with 25 bases lying between them. CDR3 region: CASSPRFRGTAEGYTF. CDR3 DNA: TGTGCCAGCAGCCCCAGGTTCAGGGGAACAGCAGAGGGCTACACCTTC.